Listed below are T cell receptor beta chains from one sample, sequenced in a study of blood T cell repertoires in COVID-19. This table comes from immunoSEQ multiplex PCR, and its TCRdb copy is limited to in-frame clones, with some not included. Here the sample spans 140,000 to 150,000 clones, roughly 87% being singletons. The sample consisted of peripheral blood. All receptors come from a human donor in a cohort sampled during active COVID-19. CDR3s include the opening cysteine and the closing phenylalanine or tryptophan. A D gene is named only where the DNA matches it firmly. Size is stated for part of the rows, as once, few or many counts, or as a class when the clone is expanded.

V gene	clone size	D gene	J gene	CDR3 protein	CDR3 DNA
TRBV5-1	-	TRBD2	TRBJ2-3	CASSPKTSGGITDTQYF	TGCGCCAGCAGCCCAAAGACTAGCGGGGGGATTACAGATACGCAGTATTTT
TRBV7-7	-	-	TRBJ2-5	CASSLGAQGRRIETQYF	TGTGCCAGCAGCTTAGGGGCCCAGGGGCGCCGGATAGAGACCCAGTACTTC
TRBV4-2	-	TRBD2	TRBJ2-5	CASSQGPGGAQETQYF	TGTGCCAGCAGCCAAGGTCCCGGGGGGGCTCAGGAGACCCAGTACTTC
TRBV27	-	TRBD2	TRBJ2-3	CASYEAGGWGTDTQYF	TGTGCCAGCTATGAGGCGGGGGGGTGGGGCACAGATACGCAGTATTTT
TRBV7-9	once	-	TRBJ2-5	CASSLMGVGETQYF	TGTGCCAGCAGCTTAATGGGAGTCGGTGAGACCCAGTACTTC
TRBV11-2	-	-	TRBJ2-6	CASSYYRGSGANVLTF	TGTGCCAGCAGCTACTATCGGGGGTCCGGGGCCAACGTCCTGACTTTC
TRBV5-8	-	-	TRBJ1-4	CASSLGLISGGNEKLFF	TGTGCCAGCAGCTTGGGCTTAATTTCGGGGGGAAATGAAAAACTGTTTTTT
TRBV2	-	-	TRBJ1-2	CASSELQGELYGYTF	TGTGCCAGCAGTGAACTTCAGGGTGAACTCTATGGCTACACCTTC
TRBV27	-	TRBD1	TRBJ1-2	CASSFSGTYRGRRTYGYTF	TGTGCCAGCAGTTTCTCGGGGACCTACAGGGGGCGCAGAACATATGGCTACACCTTC
TRBV7-2	-	TRBD2	TRBJ2-7	CASSPRLAGGYRQYF	TGTGCCAGCAGCCCACGACTAGCGGGGGGGTACCGGCAGTACTTC
TRBV10-1	-	-	TRBJ1-1	CASSVSLNTEAFF	TGCGCCAGCAGTGTGTCCCTCAACACTGAAGCTTTCTTT
TRBV19	once	TRBD2	TRBJ2-1	CASSIASGGHNEQFF	TGTGCCAGTAGTATCGCTAGCGGGGGCCACAATGAGCAGTTCTTC
TRBV7-2	-	TRBD2	TRBJ2-3	CASSTTGTSLAQYF	TGTGCCAGCAGCACAACCGGGACTAGTTTAGCGCAGTATTTT
TRBV4-1	once	TRBD1	TRBJ1-1	CASSQMGQGTTEAFF	TGCGCCAGCAGCCAAATGGGACAGGGGACCACTGAAGCTTTCTTT
TRBV5-8	-	-	TRBJ1-5	CASSLLGTNDQPQHF	TGTGCCAGCAGCCTCCTCGGGACAAATGATCAGCCCCAGCATTTT
TRBV9	-	TRBD2	TRBJ2-4	CASSVEGQRGNIQYF	TGTGCCAGCAGCGTCGAAGGACAGCGGGGGAACATTCAGTACTTC
TRBV19	-	TRBD2	TRBJ2-1	CASSHTSGGRLGNEQFF	TGTGCCAGTAGCCATACTAGCGGGGGGCGTCTGGGCAATGAGCAGTTCTTC
TRBV25-1	-	-	TRBJ1-2	CASQGHGYTF	TGTGCCAGCCAGGGGCATGGCTACACCTTC
TRBV19	once	-	TRBJ1-1	CASSMAGSGYTEAFF	TGTGCCAGTAGTATGGCAGGATCAGGGTACACTGAAGCTTTCTTT
TRBV11-2	-	TRBD2	TRBJ2-7	CASSLAWTSVRSYEQYF	TGTGCCAGCAGCTTAGCGTGGACTAGCGTTCGGTCCTACGAGCAGTACTTC
TRBV3-1/TRBV3-2	-	-	TRBJ2-3	CASSQDLYGLDTQYF	TGTGCCAGCAGCCAAGATCTGTACGGGTTGGATACGCAGTATTTT
TRBV2	-	TRBD1	TRBJ1-2	CATGTGGDYGYTF	TGTGCCACCGGGACAGGGGGCGACTATGGCTACACCTTC
TRBV7-9	-	TRBD2	TRBJ2-2	CASRTRRTSGVVGELFF	TGTGCCAGCAGGACCCGCAGGACTAGCGGGGTAGTGGGGGAGCTGTTTTTT
TRBV4-2	-	TRBD2	TRBJ2-5	CASSPRGSSGGEGETQYF	TGTGCCAGCAGCCCCAGAGGGTCGAGCGGGGGAGAGGGAGAGACCCAGTACTTC
TRBV14	-	-	TRBJ2-1	CASSPPMATEQFF	TGTGCCAGCAGCCCGCCGATGGCAACTGAGCAGTTCTTC
TRBV29-1	-	TRBD2	TRBJ2-1	CSAPGLAGGEQFF	TGCAGCGCCCCGGGACTAGCGGGGGGAGAGCAGTTCTTC
TRBV5-5	-	-	TRBJ2-1	CASSSPPGNEQFF	TGTGCCAGCAGTTCACCGCCGGGGAATGAGCAGTTCTTC
TRBV7-9	-	-	TRBJ2-6	CASSSSLRSGANVLTF	TGTGCCAGCAGCTCCTCTCTTCGCTCTGGGGCCAACGTCCTGACTTTC
TRBV5-1	-	TRBD2	TRBJ2-1	CASSSHSGGAYNEQFF	TGCGCCAGCAGCTCCCATAGCGGGGGGGCCTACAATGAGCAGTTCTTC
TRBV9	-	TRBD2	TRBJ2-7	CASSAGGLPREQYF	TGTGCCAGCAGCGCGGGGGGACTGCCCCGCGAGCAGTACTTC
TRBV5-5	-	-	TRBJ1-2	CASSRDTYGYTF	TGTGCCAGCAGTCGTGACACCTATGGCTACACCTTC
TRBV9	-	-	TRBJ2-6	CASSVGGAGANVLTF	TGTGCCAGCAGCGTTGGAGGCGCTGGGGCCAACGTCCTGACTTTC
TRBV5-4	-	TRBD2	TRBJ2-1	CASSLTSGGYNEQFF	TGTGCCAGCAGCCTGACTAGCGGGGGTTACAATGAGCAGTTCTTC
TRBV2	once	-	TRBJ1-5	CASSGYVKLPQHF	TGTGCCAGCAGTGGATATGTCAAGCTGCCCCAGCATTTT
TRBV5-1	-	-	TRBJ1-4	CASSLENRAGEKLFF	TGCGCCAGCAGCTTGGAAAACAGGGCGGGCGAAAAACTGTTTTTT